What follows is one TCR beta chain and its context. The data belong to a study of blood T cell repertoires in COVID-19. Study in general: Collection of acute and convalescent COVID-19 samples took place in the United States, Italy and Spain.

This CDR3 region has 15 residues. V lost 6 bases, J lost 5 bases, and 5 bases stayed unmatched. Germline CDR1 and CDR2: MNHEY and SVGAGI. The repertoire was sequenced with immunoSEQ multiplex PCR; TCRdb's copy has only in-frame clones and lacks some. The sample yields hundreds of thousands of clones, about nine tenths seen once. The source of this sequence is a woman aged 65 to 85 with COVID-19, enrolled during active disease. This sequence joins TRBV6-5 and TRBJ2-5; 14 nucleotides agree with TRBD2. The specimen sequenced was peripheral blood. CDR3 DNA: TGTGCCAGCAGCCGACTAGCGGGGGGGCCGGAGACCCAGTACTTC. The encoded protein is CASSRLAGGPETQYF.